A selection of T cell receptor beta chains follows, all from one sample in a study of blood T cell repertoires in COVID-19. Assay used: immunoSEQ multiplex PCR; TCRdb lists only in-frame clones, some missing. The sample holds 120,000 to 150,000 clones, around 76% seen once. Material: peripheral blood. The receptors derive from a man aged 55 to 70 with acute or convalescent COVID-19. CDR3s include the opening cysteine and the closing phenylalanine or tryptophan. The D gene is left open where the match is weak. The size field is filled for only some rows; it gives once, few, many or a size class.

V gene,J gene,D gene,clone size,CDR3 DNA,CDR3 protein
TRBV27,TRBJ1-1,.,.,TGTGCCAGCAGTTTGGACAGCCAGATAATGAACACTGAAGCTTTCTTT,CASSLDSQIMNTEAFF
TRBV7-9,TRBJ2-7,TRBD2,.,TGTGCCAGCAGCCCCCGGGGAGGGAATTACGAGCAGTACTTC,CASSPRGGNYEQYF
TRBV7-9,TRBJ1-6,.,.,TGTGCCAGCAGCTTTATGAGCTCCTATAATTCACCCCTCCACTTT,CASSFMSSYNSPLHF
TRBV3-1/TRBV3-2,TRBJ2-5,TRBD2,.,TGTGCCAGCAGCCAAGGGCTAGCGGGAGGATATCAAGAGACCCAGTACTTC,CASSQGLAGGYQETQYF
TRBV5-1,TRBJ2-7,TRBD1,few,TGCGCCAGCAGCTTGGCCGGGACAGGGATCTACGAGCAGTACTTC,CASSLAGTGIYEQYF
TRBV10-1,TRBJ2-1,.,.,TGCGCCAGCAGCAACCTAGCGTCAAGCTCCTACAATGAGCAGTTCTTC,CASSNLASSSYNEQFF
TRBV30,TRBJ2-1,.,.,TGTGCCTGGAGTTGGTCTAGCACCCCCTACAATGAGCAGTTCTTC,CAWSWSSTPYNEQFF
TRBV11-2,TRBJ1-2,.,once,TGTGCCAGCAGCTCGGGCTATGGCTACACCTTC,CASSSGYGYTF
TRBV20-1,TRBJ2-7,TRBD1,.,TGCAGTGCTAGTAACAGGGGGAGGCTCTACGAGCAGTACTTC,CSASNRGRLYEQYF
TRBV5-1,TRBJ2-4,TRBD2,.,TGCGCCAGCAGCCACGGACTAGCGGGGCAAGGCAAAAACATTCAGTACTTC,CASSHGLAGQGKNIQYF
TRBV5-5,TRBJ1-2,.,.,TGTGCCAGCAGCCCCTTTCTTAGTCGGGGTAACTACACCTTC,CASSPFLSRGNYTF
TRBV5-6,TRBJ2-5,TRBD2,.,TGTGCCAGCAGCTTGGCGCTAGGCTCTAGCGGGAGGGCCGAGACCCAGTACTTC,CASSLALGSSGRAETQYF
TRBV5-1,TRBJ2-1,TRBD2,.,TGCGCCAGCAGCAAACTAGCGGGAGGCTACAATGAGCAGTTCTTC,CASSKLAGGYNEQFF
TRBV12-3/TRBV12-4,TRBJ2-1,.,.,TGTGCCAGCAGCCCCCGTCGGGACAATGAGCAGTTCTTC,CASSPRRDNEQFF
TRBV5-1,TRBJ2-1,.,.,TGCGCCAGCAGCGCCCCTAGCAATGAGCAGTTCTTC,CASSAPSNEQFF
TRBV29-1,TRBJ2-1,.,.,TGCAGCGTTGGGACACGGGGGGCCGGGGCTGTCTCCTACAATGAGCAGTTCTTC,CSVGTRGAGAVSYNEQFF
TRBV6-5,TRBJ2-5,.,.,TGTGCCAGCAGGGCAGGGGGAGGAGAGACCCAGTACTTC,CASRAGGGETQYF
TRBV11-2,TRBJ1-2,.,few,TGTGCCAGCAGCTTAAATTCCAGGGTAGAGAAAAAGGAATATGGCTACACCTTC,CASSLNSRVEKKEYGYTF
TRBV5-1,TRBJ1-1,TRBD1,.,TGCGCCAGCAGTGTTACAGGGGGGGTGGACACTGAAGCTTTCTTT,CASSVTGGVDTEAFF
TRBV9,TRBJ1-6,.,.,TGTGCCAGCAGCCCAGAGGGTCTACCCCTCCACTTT,CASSPEGLPLHF
TRBV28,TRBJ2-7,TRBD1,once,TGTGCCAGCGGCGGACAGGCCGGATCCTACGAGCAGTACTTC,CASGGQAGSYEQYF
TRBV6-6,TRBJ1-3,TRBD1,.,TGTGCCAGCTCCGGACAGGGGTCTTTCTCTGGAAACACCATATATTTT,CASSGQGSFSGNTIYF
TRBV28,TRBJ2-1,TRBD1,.,TGTGCCAGCAGCCTTCCCGGGACAGGGGACCATGAGCAGTTCTTC,CASSLPGTGDHEQFF
TRBV6-4,TRBJ1-1,TRBD1,once,TGTGCCAGCAGCGTGGGACAGATGAACACTGAAGCTTTCTTT,CASSVGQMNTEAFF
TRBV7-3,TRBJ2-1,TRBD2,.,TGTGCCAGCAGCCCCCGCCCAGCGGGAGGGGGCGGTGAGCAGTTCTTC,CASSPRPAGGGGEQFF
TRBV29-1,TRBJ2-2,TRBD2,.,TGCAGCGGGCGGGAGGTCGGGAACACCGGGGAGCTGTTTTTT,CSGREVGNTGELFF
TRBV2,TRBJ2-1,.,.,TGTGCCAGCAGTGAAGGGGTAGCGGACAATGAGCAGTTCTTC,CASSEGVADNEQFF
TRBV5-1,TRBJ2-1,TRBD2,.,TGCGCCAGCAGCTTGGGGGCTAGCGGTCTCAATCAGCAGTTCTTC,CASSLGASGLNQQFF
TRBV6-2/TRBV6-3,TRBJ1-3,TRBD1,.,TGTGCCAGCAGCTACTCGGGGACAGTAGGAAACACCATATATTTT,CASSYSGTVGNTIYF
TRBV4-1,TRBJ2-2,.,.,TGCGCCAGCAGCCAAGCGGACTCACTGGGCGGGGAGCTGTTTTTT,CASSQADSLGGELFF
TRBV7-8,TRBJ1-6,TRBD1,.,TGTGCCAGCAGCATCTTGTCGCGGGGACAGTATAATTCACCCCTCCACTTT,CASSILSRGQYNSPLHF
TRBV2,TRBJ2-3,TRBD2,.,TGTGCAGCTGGGGGTCTAGCGGGAGGGCTCAATACGCAGTATTTT,CAAGGLAGGLNTQYF
TRBV14,TRBJ1-5,.,.,TGTGCCAGCAGCCAAGGGAGACAGCCCCAGCATTTT,CASSQGRQPQHF
TRBV2,TRBJ2-3,TRBD2,.,TGTGCCAGCAGAGTCGCTAGCGGGACTCTGACAGATACGCAGTATTTT,CASRVASGTLTDTQYF
TRBV28,TRBJ2-3,TRBD2,.,TGTGCCAGCAGGGGGGACGAAGCGGGGGGCACAGATACGCAGTATTTT,CASRGDEAGGTDTQYF
TRBV2,TRBJ2-1,TRBD2,.,TGTGCCAGCAAAGGGGGACTAGCGGGGGCCCAAGGTGAGCAGTTCTTC,CASKGGLAGAQGEQFF
TRBV4-2,TRBJ2-2,TRBD2,.,TGTGCCAGCAGCCACGCCGAGGCGGGAGGACACGGGGAGCTGTTTTTT,CASSHAEAGGHGELFF